This T cell receptor beta chain stems from a study of T cell responses to AZD1222 COVID-19 vaccine. As for this clone: Its antigen is undetermined.

Clones were sequenced by immunoSEQ multiplex PCR, and TCRdb holds only the in-frame ones, with some missing. The profile covers approximately 180,000 clones, with approximately 92% appearing a single time and roughly 2.5% taken by the ten largest. Overall study findings and caveats: Among the donors, most were white British and more were female, and clonal diversity was possibly underestimated.

CDR3 length: 15 residues. Germline lookup yields CDR1 LGHDT and CDR2 YNNKEL (reference sequence). Trimming stripped 0 bases from V and 3 bases from J, with 9 bases between. The clonotype comes from an adult in good health. The genes are TRBV3-1 (or the pseudogene TRBV3-2) and TRBJ1-5, with D unclear. The starting material was peripheral blood, obtained on day 0 of AZD1222 vaccination. CDR3 sequence: CASSQDSKFNQPQHF. The CDR3 region has the DNA TGTGCCAGCAGCCAAGACAGTAAATTCAATCAGCCCCAGCATTTT.